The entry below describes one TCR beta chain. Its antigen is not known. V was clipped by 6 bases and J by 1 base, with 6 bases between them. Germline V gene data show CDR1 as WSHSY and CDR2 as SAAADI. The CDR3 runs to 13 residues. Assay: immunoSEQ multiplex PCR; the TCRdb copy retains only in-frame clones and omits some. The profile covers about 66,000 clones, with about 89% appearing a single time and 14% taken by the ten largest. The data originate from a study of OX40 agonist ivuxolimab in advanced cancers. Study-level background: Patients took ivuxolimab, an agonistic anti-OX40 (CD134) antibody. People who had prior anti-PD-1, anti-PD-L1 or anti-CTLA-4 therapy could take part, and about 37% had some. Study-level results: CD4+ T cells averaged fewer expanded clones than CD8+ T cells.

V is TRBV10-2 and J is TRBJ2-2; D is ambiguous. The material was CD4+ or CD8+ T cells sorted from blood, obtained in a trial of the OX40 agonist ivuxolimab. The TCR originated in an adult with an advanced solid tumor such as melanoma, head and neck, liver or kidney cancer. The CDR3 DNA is TGCGCCAGCAGACCAGAGAACACCGGGGAGCTGTTTTTT. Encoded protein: CASRPENTGELFF.